This T cell receptor beta chain emerged from a study of brain T cells in children with intractable seizures. Trimming pared 5 bases from V and 3 bases from J, leaving 14 bases between. The germline CDR1 and CDR2 sequences are LGHDT and YNNKEL (reference sequence). The CDR3 length is 14 residues. Clones were sequenced by immunoSEQ multiplex PCR, and TCRdb holds only the in-frame ones, with some missing. The top ten clones hold 3.5% to 4% of a sample with under 150,000 clones, approximately 94% of them seen once. Surgery cases with the highest brain T cell transcript signatures were chosen for sequencing. Patients received at least one anti-epileptic drug before surgery.

This chain connects TRBV3-1 (or the pseudogene TRBV3-2) to TRBJ2-7; tentatively, D is TRBD1 (5 bases). The input for sequencing was peripheral blood, taken at surgery. The clonotype originates from a boy under two years old with hemimegalencephaly and intractable seizures. The CDR3 DNA reads as TGTGCCAGCAGCGAGCTAGGGGATTTCTACGAGCAGTACTTC. Its translation is CASSELGDFYEQYF.